The clone carrying this T cell receptor beta chain was seen at least ten times. These data originate in a study of early T cells in non-severe SARS-CoV-2 infection. One entry per CDR3 protein results from TCRdb running MiXCR on the 5' RACE reads. The sample yields 20,000 to 25,000 distinct CDR3 sequences, 4.7% seen once. The CDR3 consists of 13 residues. Germline CDR1 reads SGHTA; CDR2 reads FQGNSA. V was clipped by 2 bases and J by 1 base, with 3 bases between them. The chain links TRBV7-2 to TRBJ1-5; D ambiguous. This sequence originates from an adult who was a healthcare worker with PCR-confirmed SARS-CoV-2 infection or an uninfected control (not recorded which). The sequenced sample was whole blood. The CDR3 sequence: CASSLRSNQPQHF. The CDR3 DNA sequence: TGTGCCAGCAGCTTAAGGAGCAATCAGCCCCAGCATTTT. Full variable domain (rest looked up from reference TRBV7-2 and TRBJ1-5): GAGVSQSPSNKVTEKGKDVELRCDPISGHTALYWYRQSLGQGLEFLIYFQGNSAPDKSGLPSDRFSAERTGGSVSTLTIQRTQQEDSAVYLCASSLRSNQPQHFGDGTRLSIL.